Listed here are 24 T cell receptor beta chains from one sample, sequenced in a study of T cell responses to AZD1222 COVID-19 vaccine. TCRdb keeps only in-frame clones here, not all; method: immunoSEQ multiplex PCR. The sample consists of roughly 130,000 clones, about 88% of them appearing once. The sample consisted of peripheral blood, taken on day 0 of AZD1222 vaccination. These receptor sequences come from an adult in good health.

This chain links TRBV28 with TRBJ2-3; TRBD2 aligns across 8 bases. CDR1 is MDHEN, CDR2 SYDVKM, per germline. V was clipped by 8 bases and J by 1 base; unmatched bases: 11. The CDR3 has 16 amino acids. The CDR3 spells CASPPVRSGGTDTQYF. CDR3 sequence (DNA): TGTGCCAGCCCCCCCGTCCGTAGCGGGGGCACAGATACGCAGTATTTT. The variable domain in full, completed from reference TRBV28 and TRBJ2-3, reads DVKVTQSSRYLVKRTGEKVFLECVQDMDHENMFWYRQDPGLGLRLIYFSYDVKMKEKGDIPEGYSVSREKKERFSLILESASTNQTSMYLCASPPVRSGGTDTQYFGPGTRLTVL.

The CDR3 loop is CASSDGLAGGYEQYF. DNA for the CDR3: TGTGCCAGCAGTGATGGACTAGCGGGGGGCTACGAGCAGTACTTC. V usage is TRBV25-1 and J usage is TRBJ2-7, with TRBD2 matching 14 bases. The CDR3 is 15 amino acids. Losses at the gene ends were 3 bases for V and 3 bases for J; bases not matched to a gene: 1. The V gene's germline CDR1 is MGHDK and CDR2 SYGVNS.

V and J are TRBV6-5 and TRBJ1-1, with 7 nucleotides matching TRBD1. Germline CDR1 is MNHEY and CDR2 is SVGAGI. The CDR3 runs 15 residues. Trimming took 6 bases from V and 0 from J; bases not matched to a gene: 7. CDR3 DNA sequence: TGTGCCAGCAGACAACAGGGGACTGTGAACACTGAAGCTTTCTTT. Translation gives CASRQQGTVNTEAFF.

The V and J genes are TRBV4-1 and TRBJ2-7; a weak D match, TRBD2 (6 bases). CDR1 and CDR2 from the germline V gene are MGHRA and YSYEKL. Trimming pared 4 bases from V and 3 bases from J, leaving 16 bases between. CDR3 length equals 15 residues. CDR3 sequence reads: CASSRSRRGSYEQYF. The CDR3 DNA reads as TGCGCCAGCAGCCGATCAAGGCGGGGAAGCTACGAGCAGTACTTC.

The CDR3 nucleotides read TGTGCCAGCAGTTTATATCCAGCGGGGGACTATGGCTACACCTTC. This sequence encodes CASSLYPAGDYGYTF. The chain is built from TRBV28 and TRBJ1-2, with D tentatively TRBD1 (5 bases). Germline V lookup: CDR1 MDHEN, CDR2 SYDVKM. Between the trimmed V and J ends, which lost 1 base and 3 bases, there was a span of 12 bases. This CDR3 has 15 residues.

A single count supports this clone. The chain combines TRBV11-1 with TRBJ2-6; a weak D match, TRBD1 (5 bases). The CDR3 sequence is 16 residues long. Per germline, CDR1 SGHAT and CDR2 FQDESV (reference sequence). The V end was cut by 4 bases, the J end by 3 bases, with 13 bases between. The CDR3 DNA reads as TGTGCCAGCAGCTCCAGACAGCTTCTTGGGGCCAACGTCCTGACTTTC. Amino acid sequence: CASSSRQLLGANVLTF. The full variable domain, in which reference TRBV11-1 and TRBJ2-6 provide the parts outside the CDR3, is EAEVAQSPRYKITEKSQAVAFWCDPISGHATLYWYRQILGQGPELLVQFQDESVVDDSQLPKDRFSAERLKGVDSTLKIQPAELGDSAMYLCASSSRQLLGANVLTFGAGSRLTVL.

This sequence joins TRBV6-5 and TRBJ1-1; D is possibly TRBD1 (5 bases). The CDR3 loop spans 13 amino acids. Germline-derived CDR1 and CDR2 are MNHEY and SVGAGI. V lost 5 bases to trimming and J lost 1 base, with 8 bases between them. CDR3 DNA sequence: TGTGCCAGCAGTCGAGGACAGAACACTGAAGCTTTCTTT. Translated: CASSRGQNTEAFF.

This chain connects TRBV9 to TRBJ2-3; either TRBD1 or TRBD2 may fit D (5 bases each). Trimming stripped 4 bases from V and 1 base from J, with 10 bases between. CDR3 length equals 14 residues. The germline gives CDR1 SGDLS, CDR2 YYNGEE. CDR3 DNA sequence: TGTGCCAGCAGCACCAGGGACCGCACAGATACGCAGTATTTT. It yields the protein CASSTRDRTDTQYF.

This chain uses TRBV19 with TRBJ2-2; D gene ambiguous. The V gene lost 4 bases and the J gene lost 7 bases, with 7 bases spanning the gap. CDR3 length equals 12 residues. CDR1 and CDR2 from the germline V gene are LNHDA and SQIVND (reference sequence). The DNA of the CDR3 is TGTGCCAGTAGTACCTGGGGCGGGGAGCTGTTTTTT. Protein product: CASSTWGGELFF.

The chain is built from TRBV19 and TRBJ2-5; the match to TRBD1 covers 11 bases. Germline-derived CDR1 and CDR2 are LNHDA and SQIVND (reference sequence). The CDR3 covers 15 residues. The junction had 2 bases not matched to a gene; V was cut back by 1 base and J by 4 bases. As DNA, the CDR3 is TGTGCCAGTAGTATAGGGGACAGGGGGGCAGAGACCCAGTACTTC. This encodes CASSIGDRGAETQYF. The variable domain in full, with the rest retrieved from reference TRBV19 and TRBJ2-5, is DGGITQSPKYLFRKEGQNVTLSCEQNLNHDAMYWYRQDPGQGLRLIYYSQIVNDFQKGDIAEGYSVSREKKESFPLTVTSAQKNPTAFYLCASSIGDRGAETQYFGPGTRLLVL.

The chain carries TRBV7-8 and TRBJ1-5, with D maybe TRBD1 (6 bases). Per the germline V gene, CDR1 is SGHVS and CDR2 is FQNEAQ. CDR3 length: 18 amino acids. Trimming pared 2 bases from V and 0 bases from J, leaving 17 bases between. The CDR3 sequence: CASSLRGLRQDSNQPQHF. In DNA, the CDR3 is TGTGCCAGCAGCTTAAGGGGCCTCCGACAGGATAGCAATCAGCCCCAGCATTTT.

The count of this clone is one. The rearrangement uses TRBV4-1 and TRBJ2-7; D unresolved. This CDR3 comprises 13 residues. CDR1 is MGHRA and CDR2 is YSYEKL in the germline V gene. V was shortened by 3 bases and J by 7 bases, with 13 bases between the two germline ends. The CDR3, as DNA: TGCGCCAGCAGCCAGCCAGGATTGGAGGAGCAGTACTTC. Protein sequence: CASSQPGLEEQYF.

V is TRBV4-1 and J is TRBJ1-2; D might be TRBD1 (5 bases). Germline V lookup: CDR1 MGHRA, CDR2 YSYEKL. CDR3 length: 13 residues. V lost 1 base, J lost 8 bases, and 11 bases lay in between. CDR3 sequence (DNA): TGCGCCAGCAGCCAAGGGGGCGGGGACGGCTACACCTTC. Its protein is CASSQGGGDGYTF.

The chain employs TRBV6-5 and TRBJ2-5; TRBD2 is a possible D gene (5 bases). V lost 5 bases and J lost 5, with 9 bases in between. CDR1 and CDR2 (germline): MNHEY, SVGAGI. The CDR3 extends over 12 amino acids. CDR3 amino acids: CASSRGRETQYF. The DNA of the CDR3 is TGTGCCAGCAGTCGGGGAAGGGAGACCCAGTACTTC.

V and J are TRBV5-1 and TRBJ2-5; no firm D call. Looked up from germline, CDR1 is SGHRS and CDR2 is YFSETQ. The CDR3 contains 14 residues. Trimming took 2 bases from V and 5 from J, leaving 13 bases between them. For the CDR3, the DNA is TGCGCCAGCAGCTTAGGGCAGGTCGTGGAGACCCAGTACTTC. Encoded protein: CASSLGQVVETQYF.

CDR3 bases: TGTGCCAGCTCACCCGCCCAGTGGGGGGCAAGGGAGACCCAGTACTTC. Protein product: CASSPAQWGARETQYF. The chain joins TRBV18 to TRBJ2-5, with D perhaps being TRBD1 or TRBD2 (6 bases each). The germline gives CDR1 KGHSH, CDR2 LQKENI. The CDR3 extends over 16 amino acids. V dropped 3 bases and J dropped 5 bases, with 19 bases sitting between them.

CDR3 in amino acids: CASSQGEADTQYF. The CDR3, as DNA: TGCGCCAGCAGCCAAGGGGAGGCGGATACGCAGTATTTT. V and J are TRBV4-1 and TRBJ2-3, with D possibly TRBD2 on 6 matching bases. Germline CDR1 and CDR2: MGHRA and YSYEKL. V was cut by 1 base and J by 6 bases, with 8 bases left in between. This CDR3 has 13 residues.

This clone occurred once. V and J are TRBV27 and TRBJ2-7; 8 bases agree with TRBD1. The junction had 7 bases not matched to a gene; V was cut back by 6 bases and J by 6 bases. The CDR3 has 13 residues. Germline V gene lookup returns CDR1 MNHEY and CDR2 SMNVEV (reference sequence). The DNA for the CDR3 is TGTGCCAGCAGATTCGGACAGGGAGGCGAGCAGTACTTC. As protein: CASRFGQGGEQYF.

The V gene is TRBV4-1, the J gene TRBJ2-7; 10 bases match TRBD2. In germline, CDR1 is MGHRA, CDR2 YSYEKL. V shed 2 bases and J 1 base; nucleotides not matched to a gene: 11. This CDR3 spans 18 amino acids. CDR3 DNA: TGCGCCAGCAGCCAAAAGGGGGCTAGCGGGAGTTCGTCCTACGAGCAGTACTTC. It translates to CASSQKGASGSSSYEQYF.

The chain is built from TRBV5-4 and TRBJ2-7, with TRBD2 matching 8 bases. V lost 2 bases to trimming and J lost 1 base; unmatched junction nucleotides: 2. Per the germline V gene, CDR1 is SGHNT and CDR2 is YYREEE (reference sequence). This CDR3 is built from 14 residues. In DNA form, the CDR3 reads TGTGCCAGCAGCTTCGGGGGGGAGTCCTACGAGCAGTACTTC. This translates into CASSFGGESYEQYF.

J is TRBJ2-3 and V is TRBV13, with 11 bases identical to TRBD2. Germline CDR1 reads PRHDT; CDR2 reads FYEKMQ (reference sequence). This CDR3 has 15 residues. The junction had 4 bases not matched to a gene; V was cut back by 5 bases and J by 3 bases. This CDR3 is CASSITSGSTDTQYF. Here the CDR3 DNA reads TGTGCCAGCAGCATTACTAGCGGGAGTACAGATACGCAGTATTTT.

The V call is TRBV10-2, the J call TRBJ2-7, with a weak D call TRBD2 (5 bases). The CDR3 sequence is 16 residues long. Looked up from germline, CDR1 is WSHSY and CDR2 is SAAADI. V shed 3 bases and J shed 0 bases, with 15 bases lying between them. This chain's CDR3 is CASSDNEPGFSYEQYF. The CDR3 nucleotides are TGCGCCAGCAGTGATAACGAACCGGGGTTCTCCTACGAGCAGTACTTC.

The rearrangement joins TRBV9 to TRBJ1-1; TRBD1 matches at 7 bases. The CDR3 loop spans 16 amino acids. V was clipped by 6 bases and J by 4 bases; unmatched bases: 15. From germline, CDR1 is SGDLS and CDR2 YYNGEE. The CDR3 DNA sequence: TGTGCCAGCACGCCCAATCTAGTAGGGGGCTTCACTGAAGCTTTCTTT. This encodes CASTPNLVGGFTEAFF.

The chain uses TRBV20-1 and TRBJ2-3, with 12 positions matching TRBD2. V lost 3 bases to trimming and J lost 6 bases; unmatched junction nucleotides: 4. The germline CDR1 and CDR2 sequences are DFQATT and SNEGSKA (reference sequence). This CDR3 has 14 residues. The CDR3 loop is CSASRLAGADTQYF. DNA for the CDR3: TGCAGTGCTAGTAGACTAGCGGGAGCCGATACGCAGTATTTT.